This TCR beta chain originates from a study of siplizumab effects on memory and regulatory T cells. Germline V CDR1 and CDR2: SGDLS, YYNGEE. The germline V and J ends were trimmed by 1 base and 4 bases, with 13 bases remaining between them. The CDR3 extends over 15 amino acids. Some clones are missing from TCRdb's copy, which holds only in-frame ones; the method was immunoSEQ multiplex PCR. The profile shows around 97,000 clones, over 90% of them singletons. General study findings and limits: Mappable alloreactive CD4+ clones came from Treg cells 60% to 80% of the time on average with siplizumab, against roughly 29% in controls. Apparently key alloresponse contributors, naive T cells also seemed more diverse than memory cells. Of the alloreactive clones, only a minor fraction mapped to unstimulated subsets.

In the case of this clone: What it recognizes is unknown.

The TCR comes from a human donor in good health. The chain recombines TRBV9 with TRBJ2-3; D not resolved. Material for sequencing was non-Treg CD4+ T cells sorted from blood. Here the CDR3 DNA reads TGTGCCAGCAGCGTAAGGAGCTACATCGCAGATACGCAGTATTTT. Its translation is CASSVRSYIADTQYF.